This section outlines one TCR beta chain sequence together with its context. Antigen unknown. Relative to the germline gene, one junction end is altered; a read error may explain this. This sample is drawn from a study of beta chain features in type 1 diabetes. The study, taken as a whole, reports: Patients showed naive, central memory and Treg TCRB repertoires that appeared more similar than those of healthy donors. Whatever favoring of shorter templates PCR might show would apply equally to patients and controls.

Reverse transcribing all isolated RNA meant expressed TCRB transcripts were sequenced. Using immunoSEQ multiplex PCR, the repertoire was profiled, and TCRdb retains in-frame clones only, with some absent. The sample lists under 300,000 clones; around 26% were seen once. The V gene's germline CDR1 is MNHEY and CDR2 SMNVEV (reference sequence). The CDR3 is 14 amino acids. This TCR came from a man aged 30-40 years in good health. The chain couples TRBV27 to TRBJ2-7, with 7 nucleotides matching TRBD2. Material: central memory CD4+ T cells from blood. DNA of the CDR3: TGTGCCAGCAGTTTCTCGACTAGCTCCCACGAGCAGTACTTC. It translates to CASSFSTSSHEQYF.